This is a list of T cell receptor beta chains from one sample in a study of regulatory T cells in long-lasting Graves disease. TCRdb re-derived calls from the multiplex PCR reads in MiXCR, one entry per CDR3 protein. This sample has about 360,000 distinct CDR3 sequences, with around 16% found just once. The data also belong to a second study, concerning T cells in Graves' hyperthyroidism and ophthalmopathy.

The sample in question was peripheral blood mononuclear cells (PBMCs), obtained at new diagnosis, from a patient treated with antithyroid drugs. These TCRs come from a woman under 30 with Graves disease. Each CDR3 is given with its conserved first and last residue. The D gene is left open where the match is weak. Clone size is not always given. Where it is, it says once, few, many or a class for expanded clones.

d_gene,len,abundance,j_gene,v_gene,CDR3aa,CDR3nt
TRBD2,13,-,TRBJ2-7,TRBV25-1,CATLGLAGYEQYF,TGTGCCACCTTAGGACTAGCGGGGTACGAGCAGTACTTC
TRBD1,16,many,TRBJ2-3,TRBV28,CASSRLGTGDTDTQYF,TGTGCCAGCAGTCGACTGGGTACAGGGGACACAGATACGCAGTATTTT
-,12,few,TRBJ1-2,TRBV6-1,CASSERVGGYTF,TGTGCCAGCAGTGAACGTGTGGGGGGCTACACCTTC
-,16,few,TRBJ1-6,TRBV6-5,CASSSLRDTTNSPLHF,TGTGCCAGCAGTTCCCTTCGGGACACTACTAATTCACCCCTCCACTTT
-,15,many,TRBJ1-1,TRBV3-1,CASSQGTFMNTEAFF,TGTGCCAGCAGCCAAGGTACGTTCATGAACACTGAAGCTTTCTTT
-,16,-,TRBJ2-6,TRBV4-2,CASSREGFSGANVLTF,TGTGCCAGCAGCCGAGAAGGGTTCTCTGGGGCCAACGTCCTGACTTTC
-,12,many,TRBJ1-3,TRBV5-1,CASSWTGNTIYF,TGCGCCAGCAGCTGGACCGGAAACACCATATATTTT
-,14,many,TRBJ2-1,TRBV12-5,CASGLGRVNNEQFF,TGTGCTAGTGGTTTGGGCAGGGTGAACAATGAGCAGTTCTTC
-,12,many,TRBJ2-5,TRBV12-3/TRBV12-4,CASSLHGETQYF,TGTGCCAGCAGCCTACACGGGGAGACCCAGTACTTC
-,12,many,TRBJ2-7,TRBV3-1,CASSRGELEQYF,TGTGCCAGCAGCCGAGGGGAACTCGAGCAGTACTTC
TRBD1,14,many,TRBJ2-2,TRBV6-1,CASSRTGATGELFF,TGTGCCAGCAGCCGGACAGGGGCAACCGGGGAGCTGTTTTTT
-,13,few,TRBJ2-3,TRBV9,CASSPLGTDTQYF,TGTGCCAGCAGCCCTCTGGGCACAGATACGCAGTATTTT
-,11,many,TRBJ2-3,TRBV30,CAWRTTNTQYF,TGTGCCTGGAGGACCACGAATACGCAGTATTTT
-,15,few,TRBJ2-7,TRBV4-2,CASSQEAAVSYEQYF,TGTGCCAGCAGCCAAGAAGCGGCGGTCTCCTACGAGCAGTACTTC
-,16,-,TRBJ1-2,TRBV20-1,CSARDPTKGVGYGYTF,TGCAGTGCTAGAGACCCAACGAAGGGGGTAGGCTATGGCTACACCTTC
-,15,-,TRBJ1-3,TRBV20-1,CSASPLSLSGNTIYF,TGCAGTGCTAGTCCGTTATCCCTCTCTGGAAACACCATATATTTT
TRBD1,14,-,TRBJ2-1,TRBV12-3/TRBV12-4,CASSPRTGAPEQFF,TGTGCCAGCAGTCCACGGACAGGGGCCCCCGAGCAGTTCTTC
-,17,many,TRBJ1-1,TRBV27,CASSLSSQGTGDTEAFF,TGTGCCAGCAGTTTATCGTCCCAGGGAACGGGTGATACTGAAGCTTTCTTT
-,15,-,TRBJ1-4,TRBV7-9,CASSFGQSNNEKLFF,TGTGCCAGCAGCTTTGGGCAGTCAAATAATGAAAAACTGTTTTTT
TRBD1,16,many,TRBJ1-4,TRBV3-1,CASSQDLAGGREKLFF,TGTGCCAGCAGCCAAGATCTCGCAGGGGGTCGTGAAAAACTGTTTTTT
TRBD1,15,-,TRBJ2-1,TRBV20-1,CSAAPGQGNVNEQFF,TGCAGTGCGGCACCGGGACAGGGTAATGTCAATGAGCAGTTCTTC
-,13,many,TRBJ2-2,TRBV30,CAWSGREGGELFF,TGTGCCTGGAGTGGCAGGGAAGGCGGGGAGCTGTTTTTT
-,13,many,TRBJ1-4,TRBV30,CAWSVGSNEKLFF,TGTGCCTGGAGTGTGGGGTCTAATGAAAAACTGTTTTTT
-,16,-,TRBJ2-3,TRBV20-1,CSAVPPIGSDADTQYF,TGCAGTGCCGTACCCCCCATTGGTTCGGATGCAGATACGCAGTATTTT
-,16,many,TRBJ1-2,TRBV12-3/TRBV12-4,CASSSAGQQLNYGYTF,TGTGCCAGCAGTTCGGCCGGACAGCAGCTGAACTATGGCTACACCTTC
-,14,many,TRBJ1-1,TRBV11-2,CASSITRRGTEAFF,TGTGCCAGCAGCATTACACGACGCGGCACTGAAGCTTTCTTT
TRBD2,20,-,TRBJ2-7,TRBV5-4,CASRPGGTRKPGPKIYEQYF,TGTGCCAGCAGGCCCGGGGGGACGAGGAAGCCGGGGCCAAAGATCTACGAGCAGTACTTC
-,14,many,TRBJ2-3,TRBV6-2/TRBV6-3,CASVRGGPVDTQYF,TGTGCCAGCGTTCGAGGGGGGCCGGTGGATACGCAGTATTTT
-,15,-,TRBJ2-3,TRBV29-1,CSGELAARQGGTQYF,TGCAGCGGAGAGCTAGCGGCGCGACAAGGGGGGACGCAGTATTTT
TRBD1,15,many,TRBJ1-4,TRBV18,CASSPGQGGNEKLFF,TGTGCCAGCTCACCAGGACAGGGGGGAAATGAAAAACTGTTTTTT
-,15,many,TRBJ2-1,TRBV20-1,CSARGRTASYNEQFF,TGCAGTGCTAGGGGACGGACGGCCTCCTACAATGAGCAGTTCTTC
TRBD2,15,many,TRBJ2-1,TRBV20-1,CSARVGGSSYNEQFF,TGCAGTGCTAGAGTTGGCGGGAGCTCCTACAATGAGCAGTTCTTC
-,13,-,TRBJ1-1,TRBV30,CAWRLAVNTEAFF,TGTGCCTGGAGATTAGCGGTAAACACTGAAGCTTTCTTT
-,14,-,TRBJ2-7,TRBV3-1,CASSHTYGYYEQYF,TGTGCCAGCAGCCACACTTACGGGTACTACGAGCAGTACTTC
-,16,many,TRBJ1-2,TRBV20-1,CSARTIQSRSMNGYTF,TGCAGTGCTAGGACTATCCAGTCGCGTTCTATGAATGGCTACACCTTC
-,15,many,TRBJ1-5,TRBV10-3,CAISERGLSNQPQHF,TGTGCCATCAGTGAACGGGGTTTGAGCAATCAGCCCCAGCATTTT
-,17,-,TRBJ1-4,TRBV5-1,CASSPFPAVRDGEKLFF,TGCGCCAGCAGCCCCTTCCCCGCTGTCCGGGACGGTGAAAAACTGTTTTTT
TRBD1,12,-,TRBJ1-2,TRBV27,CASSSRGDGYTF,TGTGCCAGCAGTAGCAGGGGGGATGGCTACACCTTC
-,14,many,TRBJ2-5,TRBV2,CASTRTRGSETQYF,TGTGCCAGCACCCGGACTAGGGGGTCGGAGACCCAGTACTTC